Listed here is a single T cell receptor (beta chain). The data were obtained in a study of blood T cell repertoires in COVID-19. The protocol was immunoSEQ multiplex PCR, while the TCRdb copy is restricted to in-frame clones and leaves out a portion. The repertoire has roughly 260,000 clones, 80% to 95% of them found once; the top ten carry under 3%. V lost 5 bases and J lost 1; bases outside the gene matches: 2. Germline values: CDR1 KGHDR, CDR2 SFDVKD. The CDR3 loop spans 15 amino acids. Followed over time, Seattle patients had been enrolled while infection was active. The chain uses TRBV24-1 and TRBJ2-5; 11 positions agree with TRBD2. The sequence was obtained from a person aged 18 to 30 with COVID-19, enrolled during active disease. The material sequenced was peripheral blood. The CDR3 DNA reads as TGTGCCACCAGTGTGGGGACTAGCGGCCAAGAGACCCAGTACTTC. Translated, it gives CATSVGTSGQETQYF.